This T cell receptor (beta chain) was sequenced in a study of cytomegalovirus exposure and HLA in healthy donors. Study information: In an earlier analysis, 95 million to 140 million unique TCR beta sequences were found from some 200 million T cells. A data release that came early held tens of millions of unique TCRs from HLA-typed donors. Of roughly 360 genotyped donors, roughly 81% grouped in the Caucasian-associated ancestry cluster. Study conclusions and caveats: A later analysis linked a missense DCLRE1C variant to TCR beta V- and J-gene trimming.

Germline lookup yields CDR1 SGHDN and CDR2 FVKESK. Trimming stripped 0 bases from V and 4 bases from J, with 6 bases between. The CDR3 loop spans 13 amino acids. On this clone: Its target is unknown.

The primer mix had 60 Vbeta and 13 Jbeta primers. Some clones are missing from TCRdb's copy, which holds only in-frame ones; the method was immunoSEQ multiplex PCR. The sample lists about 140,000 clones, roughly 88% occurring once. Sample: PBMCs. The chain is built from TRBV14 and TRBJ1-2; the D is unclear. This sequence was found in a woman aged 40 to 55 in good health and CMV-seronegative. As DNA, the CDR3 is TGTGCCAGCAGCCAAGATCCGGGCTATGGCTACACCTTC. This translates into CASSQDPGYGYTF.